The clone carrying this T cell receptor (beta chain) was seen once. The target antigen is unknown. Pooled together were second doses at about 4 or about 12 weeks. The data were taken from a study of T cell responses to AZD1222 COVID-19 vaccine. General study points: Most donors were white British, females outnumbered males, and clonal diversity was possibly underestimated. Researchers took repertoire samples only after the peak T cell response had come. Regions left unmutated in variants are reportedly the target of nearly half of spike-specific TCRs.

V lost 6 bases to trimming and J lost 1 base, with 12 bases between them. Germline V gene sequence: CDR1 MNHEY, CDR2 SMNVEV (reference sequence). CDR3 length: 14 residues. Clones were read by immunoSEQ multiplex PCR, and TCRdb kept only the in-frame ones, dropping some. The table includes tens of thousands of clones, approximately 90% detected once. The genes are TRBV27 and TRBJ2-5; D call uncertain. This receptor was identified in an adult who received the AZD1222 COVID-19 vaccine. This specimen was peripheral blood, taken 28 days after the second AZD1222 dose. CDR3: CASSPRFLQETQYF. CDR3 coding DNA: TGTGCCAGCAGCCCTCGCTTCCTCCAAGAGACCCAGTACTTC.